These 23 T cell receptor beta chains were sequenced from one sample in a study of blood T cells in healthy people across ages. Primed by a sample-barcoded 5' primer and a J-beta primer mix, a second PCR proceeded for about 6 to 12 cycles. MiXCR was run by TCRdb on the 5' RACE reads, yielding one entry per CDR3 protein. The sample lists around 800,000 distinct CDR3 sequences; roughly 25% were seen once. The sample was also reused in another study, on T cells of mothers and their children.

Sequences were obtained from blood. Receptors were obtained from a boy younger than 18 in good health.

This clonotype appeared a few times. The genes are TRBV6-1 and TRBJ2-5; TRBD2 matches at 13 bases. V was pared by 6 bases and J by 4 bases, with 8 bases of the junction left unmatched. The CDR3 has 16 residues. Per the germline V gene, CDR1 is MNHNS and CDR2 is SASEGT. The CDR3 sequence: CASSRGTSGEGETQYF. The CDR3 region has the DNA TGTGCCAGCAGCCGCGGGACTAGCGGGGAGGGAGAGACCCAGTACTTC.

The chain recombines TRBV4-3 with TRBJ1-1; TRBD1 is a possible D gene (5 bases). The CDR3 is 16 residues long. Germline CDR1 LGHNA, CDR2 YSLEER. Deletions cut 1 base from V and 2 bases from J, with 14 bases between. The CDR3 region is CASSQGGAARNTEAFF. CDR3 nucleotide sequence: TGCGCCAGCAGCCAAGGTGGGGCAGCGCGAAACACTGAAGCTTTCTTT.

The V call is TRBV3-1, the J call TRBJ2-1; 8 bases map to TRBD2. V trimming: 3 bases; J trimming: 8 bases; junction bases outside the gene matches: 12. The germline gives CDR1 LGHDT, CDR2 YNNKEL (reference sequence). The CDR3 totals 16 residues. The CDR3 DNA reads TGTGCCAGCAGCCATCTCCGGGGGGGCTTGGGGGATGAGCAGTTCTTC. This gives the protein CASSHLRGGLGDEQFF.

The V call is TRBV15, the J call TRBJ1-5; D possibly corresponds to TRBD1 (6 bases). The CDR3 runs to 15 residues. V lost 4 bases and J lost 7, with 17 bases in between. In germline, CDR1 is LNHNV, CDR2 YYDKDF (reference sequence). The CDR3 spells CATSTYEGEGQPQHF. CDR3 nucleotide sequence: TGTGCCACCAGCACGTATGAGGGGGAGGGACAGCCCCAGCATTTT.

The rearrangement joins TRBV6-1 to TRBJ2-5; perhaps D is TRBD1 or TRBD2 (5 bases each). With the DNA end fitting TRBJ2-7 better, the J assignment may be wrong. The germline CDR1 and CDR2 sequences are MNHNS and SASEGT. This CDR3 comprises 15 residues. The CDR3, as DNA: TGTGCCAGCAGTCGGAAGGGACCCAGCTCCTACGAGCAGTACTTC. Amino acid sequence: CASSRKGPSSYEQYF.

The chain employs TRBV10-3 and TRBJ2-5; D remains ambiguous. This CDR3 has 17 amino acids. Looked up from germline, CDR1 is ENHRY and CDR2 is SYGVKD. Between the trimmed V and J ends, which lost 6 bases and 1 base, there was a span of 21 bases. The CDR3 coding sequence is TGTGCCATCAGCGACGGCCGAACGTTGGCGGTCCAAGAGACCCAGTACTTC. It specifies CAISDGRTLAVQETQYF.

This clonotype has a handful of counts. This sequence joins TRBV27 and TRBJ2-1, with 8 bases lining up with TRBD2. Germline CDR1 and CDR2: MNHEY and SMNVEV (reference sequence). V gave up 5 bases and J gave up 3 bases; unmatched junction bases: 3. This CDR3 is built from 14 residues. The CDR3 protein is CASSAGTSYNEQFF. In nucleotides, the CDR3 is TGTGCCAGCAGTGCCGGGACTAGCTACAATGAGCAGTTCTTC.

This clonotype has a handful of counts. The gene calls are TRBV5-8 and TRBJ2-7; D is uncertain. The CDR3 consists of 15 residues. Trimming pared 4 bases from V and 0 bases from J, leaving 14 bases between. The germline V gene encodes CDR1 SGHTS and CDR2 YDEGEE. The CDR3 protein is CASSARSHYSYEQYF. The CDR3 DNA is TGTGCCAGCAGCGCCCGGTCACATTACTCCTACGAGCAGTACTTC.

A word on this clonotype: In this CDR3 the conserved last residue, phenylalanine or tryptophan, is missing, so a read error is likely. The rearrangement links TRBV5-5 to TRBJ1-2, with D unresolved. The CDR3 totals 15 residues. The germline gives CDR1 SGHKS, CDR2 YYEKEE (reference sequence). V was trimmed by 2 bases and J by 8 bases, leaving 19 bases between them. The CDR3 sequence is CASSFTQATGGGYTS. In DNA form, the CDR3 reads TGTGCCAGCAGCTTTACCCAGGCGACCGGCGGAGGCTACACCTCC.

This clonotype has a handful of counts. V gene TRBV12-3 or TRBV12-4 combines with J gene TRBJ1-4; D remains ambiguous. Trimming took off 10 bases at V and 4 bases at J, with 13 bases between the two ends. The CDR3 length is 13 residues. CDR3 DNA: TGTGCCACCAGAGCGGGGTTTAATGAAAAACTGTTTTTT. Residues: CATRAGFNEKLFF.

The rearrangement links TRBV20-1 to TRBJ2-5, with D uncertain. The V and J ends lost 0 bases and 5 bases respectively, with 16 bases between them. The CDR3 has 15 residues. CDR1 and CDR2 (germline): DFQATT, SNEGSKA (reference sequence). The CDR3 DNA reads TGCAGTGCTAGAGAGTCCGCTAGGAAGAAGGAGACCCAGTACTTC. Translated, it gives CSARESARKKETQYF.

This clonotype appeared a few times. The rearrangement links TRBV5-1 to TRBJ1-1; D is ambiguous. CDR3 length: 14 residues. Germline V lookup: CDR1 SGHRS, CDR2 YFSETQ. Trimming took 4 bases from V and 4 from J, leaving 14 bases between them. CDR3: CASSPNPGVTEAFF. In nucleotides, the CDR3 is TGCGCCAGCAGCCCAAACCCCGGGGTCACTGAAGCTTTCTTT.

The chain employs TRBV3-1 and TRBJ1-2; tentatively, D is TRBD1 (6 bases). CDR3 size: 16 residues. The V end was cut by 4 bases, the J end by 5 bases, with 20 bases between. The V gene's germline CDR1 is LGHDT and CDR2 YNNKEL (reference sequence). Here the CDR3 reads CASSPGRTVFLYGYTF. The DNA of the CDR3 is TGTGCCAGCAGCCCCGGCCGGACAGTTTTCCTATATGGCTACACCTTC. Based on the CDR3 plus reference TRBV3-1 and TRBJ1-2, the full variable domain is DTAVSQTPKYLVTQMGNDKSIKCEQNLGHDTMYWYKQDSKKFLKIMFSYNNKELIINETVPNRFSPKSPDKAHLNLHINSLELGDSAVYFCASSPGRTVFLYGYTFGSGTRLTVV.

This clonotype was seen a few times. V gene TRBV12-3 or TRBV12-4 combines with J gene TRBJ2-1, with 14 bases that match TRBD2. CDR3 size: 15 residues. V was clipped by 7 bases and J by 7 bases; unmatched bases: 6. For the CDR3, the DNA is TGTGCCAGCACCCGGGGACTAGCGGGGGCAAATGAGCAGTTCTTC. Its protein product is CASTRGLAGANEQFF.

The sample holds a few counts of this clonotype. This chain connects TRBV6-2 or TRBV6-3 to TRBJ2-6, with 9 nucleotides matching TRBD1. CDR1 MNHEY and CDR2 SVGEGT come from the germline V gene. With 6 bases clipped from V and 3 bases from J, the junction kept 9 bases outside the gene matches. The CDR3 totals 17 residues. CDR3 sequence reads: CASSTGTGFDGANVLTF. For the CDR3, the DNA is TGTGCCAGCAGCACCGGGACAGGGTTTGATGGGGCCAACGTCCTGACTTTC.

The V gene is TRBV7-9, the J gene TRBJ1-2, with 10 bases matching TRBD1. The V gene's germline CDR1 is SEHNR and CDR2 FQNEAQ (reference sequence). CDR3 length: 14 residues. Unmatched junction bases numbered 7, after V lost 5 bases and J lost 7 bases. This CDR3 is CASSEPDRGPGYTF. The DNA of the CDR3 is TGTGCCAGCAGCGAACCTGACAGGGGGCCTGGCTACACCTTC.

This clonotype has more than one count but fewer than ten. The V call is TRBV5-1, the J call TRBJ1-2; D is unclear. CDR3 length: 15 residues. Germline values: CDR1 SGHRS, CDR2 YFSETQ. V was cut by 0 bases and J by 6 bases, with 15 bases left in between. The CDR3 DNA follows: TGCGCCAGCAGCTTGGGTCAGGCCTTGGACCATGGCTACACCTTC. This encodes CASSLGQALDHGYTF.

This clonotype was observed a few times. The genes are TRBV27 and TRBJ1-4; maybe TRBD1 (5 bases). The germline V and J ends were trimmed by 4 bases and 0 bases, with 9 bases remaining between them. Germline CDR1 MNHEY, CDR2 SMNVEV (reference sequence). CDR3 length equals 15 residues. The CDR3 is CASSSAGTTNEKLFF. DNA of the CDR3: TGTGCCAGCAGTTCGGCAGGGACAACTAATGAAAAACTGTTTTTT.

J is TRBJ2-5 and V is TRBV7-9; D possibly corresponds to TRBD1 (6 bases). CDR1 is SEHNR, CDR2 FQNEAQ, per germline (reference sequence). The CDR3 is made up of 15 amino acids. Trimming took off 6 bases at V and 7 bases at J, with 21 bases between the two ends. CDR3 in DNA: TGTGCCAGCAGGATACCCAGGGGCCCCTCGTTGACCCAGTACTTC. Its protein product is CASRIPRGPSLTQYF.

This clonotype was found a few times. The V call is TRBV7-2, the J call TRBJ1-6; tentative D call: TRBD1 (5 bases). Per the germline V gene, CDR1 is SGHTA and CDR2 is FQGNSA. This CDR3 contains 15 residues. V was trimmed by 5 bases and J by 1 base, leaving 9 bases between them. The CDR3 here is CASSPGGSYNSPLHF. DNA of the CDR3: TGTGCCAGCAGCCCCGGGGGATCCTATAATTCACCCCTCCACTTT.

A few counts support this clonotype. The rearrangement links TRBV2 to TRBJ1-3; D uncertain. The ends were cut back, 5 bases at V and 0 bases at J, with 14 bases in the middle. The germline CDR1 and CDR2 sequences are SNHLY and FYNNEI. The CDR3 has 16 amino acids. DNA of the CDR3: TGTGCCAGCAGTTCAACGGAGGTCGGCTCTGGAAACACCATATATTTT. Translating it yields CASSSTEVGSGNTIYF.

This chain's CDR3 is CSATRDRGIYEQYF. CDR3 bases: TGCAGTGCTACCCGGGACAGGGGGATCTACGAGCAGTACTTC. This chain connects TRBV20-1 to TRBJ2-7, with 11 bases fitting TRBD1. Germline V lookup: CDR1 DFQATT, CDR2 SNEGSKA (reference sequence). This CDR3 has 14 amino acids. After removal of 4 bases from V and 3 bases from J, the junction contained 5 bases not matched to a gene.

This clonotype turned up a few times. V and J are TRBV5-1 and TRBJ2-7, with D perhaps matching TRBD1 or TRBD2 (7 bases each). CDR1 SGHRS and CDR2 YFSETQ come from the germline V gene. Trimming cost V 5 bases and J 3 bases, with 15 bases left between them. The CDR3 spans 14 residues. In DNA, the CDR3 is TGCGCCAGCAGGGGACAGCGGGACCACTACGAGCAGTACTTC. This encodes CASRGQRDHYEQYF. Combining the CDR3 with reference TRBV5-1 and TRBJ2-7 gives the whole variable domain KAGVTQTPRYLIKTRGQQVTLSCSPISGHRSVSWYQQTPGQGLQFLFEYFSETQRNKGNFPGRFSGRQFSNSRSEMNVSTLELGDSALYLCASRGQRDHYEQYFGPGTRLTVT.